Listed below are T cell receptor beta chains from one sample, sequenced in a study of shared clonotypes between healthy human individuals. Only in-frame clones appear in the TCRdb table, and some are missing; sequencing was by immunoSEQ multiplex PCR. Counted here are 2 million to 2.5 million clones, approximately 96% occurring once; the ten biggest clones make up about 0.13%. The sequencing sample was made of naive CD4+ T cells sorted from blood. These receptors were taken from a man between 18 and 29 years old in good health. Each CDR3 is given with its conserved first and last residue. A D gene is named only where the DNA matches it firmly. For some rows the clone size is stated as once, few or many, or as a class when expanded; others skip it.

cdr3_length,d_call,j_call,clone_size,v_call,cdr3_aa,cdr3_nt
17,TRBD2,TRBJ2-1,.,TRBV5-6,CASSWGGRLSSYNEQFF,TGTGCCAGCAGTTGGGGAGGGCGGCTTAGCTCCTACAATGAGCAGTTCTTC
14,TRBD1,TRBJ1-2,.,TRBV5-4,CASSPGTATSGYTF,TGTGCCAGCAGCCCAGGGACAGCCACATCGGGCTACACCTTC
15,TRBD2,TRBJ2-3,.,TRBV6-5,CASSPTSGSTDTQYF,TGTGCCAGCAGTCCGACTAGCGGGAGCACAGATACGCAGTATTTT
15,TRBD1,TRBJ2-3,once,TRBV6-5,CASSRGTVSTDTQYF,TGTGCCAGCAGTCGTGGGACAGTGAGCACAGATACGCAGTATTTT
14,TRBD1,TRBJ2-5,.,TRBV5-6,CASSPGTGGQTQYF,TGTGCCAGCAGCCCTGGGACAGGCGGGCAGACCCAGTACTTC
16,.,TRBJ2-2,.,TRBV7-2,CASSSGWGYGTGELFF,TGTGCCAGCAGCTCCGGCTGGGGGTATGGCACCGGGGAGCTGTTTTTT
16,TRBD2,TRBJ2-3,.,TRBV4-1,CASSQESRGGQDTQYF,TGCGCCAGCAGCCAAGAATCACGGGGGGGCCAAGATACGCAGTATTTT
17,TRBD1,TRBJ1-5,.,TRBV5-6,CASSLYSGQGAVQPQHF,TGTGCCAGCAGCTTGTATTCGGGACAGGGGGCCGTACAGCCCCAGCATTTT
15,.,TRBJ2-2,.,TRBV6-7,CASTEMFANTGELFF,TGTGCCAGCACCGAGATGTTCGCGAACACCGGGGAGCTGTTTTTT
16,TRBD1,TRBJ1-2,.,TRBV7-9,CASSSIGAGGAYGYTF,TGTGCCAGCAGTTCTATTGGCGCAGGGGGCGCCTATGGCTACACCTTC
13,.,TRBJ1-5,once,TRBV7-2,CASSLMRGQPQHF,TGTGCCAGCAGCTTAATGAGGGGACAGCCCCAGCATTTT
12,.,TRBJ1-1,once,TRBV29-1,CSGEQGPTEAFF,TGCAGCGGCGAACAGGGCCCTACCGAAGCTTTCTTT
13,.,TRBJ1-2,.,TRBV27,CASSPKPDLAYTF,TGTGCCAGCAGCCCAAAGCCGGACTTGGCCTACACCTTC
14,TRBD1,TRBJ1-2,.,TRBV5-1,CASSYGQGAYGYTF,TGCGCCAGCAGCTACGGACAGGGGGCGTATGGCTACACCTTC
14,.,TRBJ2-1,.,TRBV7-9,CASSLRAPYNEQFF,TGTGCCAGCAGCTTAAGGGCACCCTACAATGAGCAGTTCTTC
13,.,TRBJ2-1,.,TRBV5-6,CASSPGRWNEQFF,TGTGCCAGCAGCCCTGGAAGGTGGAATGAGCAGTTCTTC
13,.,TRBJ2-2,.,TRBV6-5,CASSHVRAGELFF,TGTGCCAGCAGCCACGTGCGAGCTGGGGAGCTGTTTTTT
14,TRBD1,TRBJ1-4,.,TRBV28,CASSRDRVNEKLFF,TGTGCCAGCAGTCGAGACAGGGTCAATGAAAAACTGTTTTTT
15,TRBD1,TRBJ1-6,.,TRBV19,CASSEQGRIYSPLHF,TGTGCCAGTAGTGAACAGGGGAGGATTTATTCACCCCTCCACTTT
16,TRBD2,TRBJ2-5,once,TRBV5-1,CASSLAVAGGQETQYF,TGCGCCAGCAGCTTGGCGGTAGCGGGGGGGCAAGAGACCCAGTACTTC
11,TRBD1,TRBJ1-1,.,TRBV29-1,CSVDGGQEAFF,TGCAGCGTTGATGGGGGACAGGAAGCTTTCTTT
13,.,TRBJ2-7,.,TRBV12-5,CASGLSRINEQYF,TGTGCTAGTGGTTTGTCCAGGATCAACGAGCAGTACTTC
15,TRBD1,TRBJ2-7,once,TRBV5-4,CASSAGQGLTYEQYF,TGTGCCAGCAGCGCGGGACAGGGACTTACCTACGAGCAGTACTTC
15,.,TRBJ1-3,.,TRBV5-4,CASSLGGISGNTIYF,TGTGCCAGCAGCTTGGGGGGAATCTCTGGAAACACCATATATTTT
16,TRBD2,TRBJ2-5,.,TRBV7-2,CASSSRRTSEQETQYF,TGTGCCAGCAGCTCCCGGCGGACTAGCGAACAAGAGACCCAGTACTTC
14,.,TRBJ1-2,.,TRBV4-1,CASSPGQINRGYTF,TGCGCCAGCAGCCCGGGACAAATTAATCGGGGCTACACCTTC
12,.,TRBJ1-6,.,TRBV30,CAWTGLGSPLHF,TGTGCCTGGACCGGGCTGGGTTCACCCCTCCACTTT
11,.,TRBJ2-7,.,TRBV7-2,CASSLTYEQYF,TGTGCCAGCAGCCTGACCTACGAGCAGTACTTC
13,.,TRBJ1-5,.,TRBV5-1,CASSLNSNQPQHF,TGCGCCAGCAGCTTGAATAGCAATCAGCCCCAGCATTTT
16,.,TRBJ1-3,.,TRBV2,CASSGQQGGSGNTIYF,TGTGCCAGCAGTGGGCAACAGGGAGGGTCTGGAAACACCATATATTTT
14,.,TRBJ2-1,.,TRBV7-2,CASSLAWSTGEQFF,TGTGCCAGCAGCTTAGCGTGGTCTACAGGTGAGCAGTTCTTC
16,TRBD2,TRBJ2-1,.,TRBV6-6,CASSYPRGGLKDEQFF,TGTGCCAGCAGTTACCCGCGGGGGGGCCTCAAAGATGAGCAGTTCTTC
15,TRBD1,TRBJ2-7,.,TRBV5-1,CASSPSGDRDYEQYF,TGCGCCAGCAGCCCGTCCGGGGACAGGGACTACGAGCAGTACTTC
13,.,TRBJ1-2,.,TRBV30,CAWSSQGLYGYTF,TGTGCCTGGAGTTCGCAGGGGCTCTATGGCTACACCTTC
15,.,TRBJ2-7,.,TRBV28,CASSTSGTDSYEQYF,TGTGCCAGCAGTACCTCCGGGACTGACTCCTACGAGCAGTACTTC
14,.,TRBJ1-3,.,TRBV19,CASSAIEAGNTIYF,TGTGCCAGTAGTGCCATTGAAGCCGGAAACACCATATATTTT
14,TRBD1,TRBJ1-5,.,TRBV10-3,CAISGGTGVQPQHF,TGTGCCATCAGTGGAGGGACAGGTGTCCAGCCCCAGCATTTT
14,.,TRBJ1-4,.,TRBV11-2,CASSLPSPGEKLFF,TGTGCCAGCAGCTTACCGTCTCCTGGTGAAAAACTGTTTTTT
14,TRBD2,TRBJ2-2,.,TRBV29-1,CSGGAGGRTGELFF,TGCAGCGGCGGAGCGGGAGGTCGCACCGGGGAGCTGTTTTTT
15,TRBD1,TRBJ1-2,.,TRBV28,CASSLWMGQPYGYTF,TGTGCCAGCAGTTTATGGATGGGACAGCCCTATGGCTACACCTTC
13,.,TRBJ1-2,.,TRBV6-5,CATSLDRIYGYTF,TGTGCCACCTCCTTAGACAGAATCTATGGCTACACCTTC
16,.,TRBJ2-7,.,TRBV6-1,CASSEMGGISSYEQYF,TGTGCCAGCAGTGAAATGGGCGGAATTAGCTCCTACGAGCAGTACTTC
13,.,TRBJ1-5,once,TRBV28,CASSSLGNQPQHF,TGTGCCAGCAGTTCCCTAGGGAATCAGCCCCAGCATTTT
14,TRBD1,TRBJ1-1,.,TRBV28,CASSSPGGRTEAFF,TGTGCCAGCAGCTCCCCAGGGGGGCGTACTGAAGCTTTCTTT
14,.,TRBJ1-6,.,TRBV2,CASRDMAINSPLHF,TGTGCCAGCAGAGACATGGCCATCAATTCACCCCTCCACTTT
14,.,TRBJ1-4,.,TRBV6-1,CASTLGRINEKLFF,TGTGCCAGCACCCTCGGGCGGATCAATGAAAAACTGTTTTTT
16,.,TRBJ1-6,.,TRBV28,CASRLDRGSYNSPLHF,TGTGCCAGCCGACTGGACCGGGGCTCCTATAATTCACCCCTCCACTTT
15,.,TRBJ2-2,.,TRBV28,CASGGGSWNTGELFF,TGTGCCAGCGGGGGCGGGTCGTGGAACACCGGGGAGCTGTTTTTT
14,.,TRBJ2-1,once,TRBV6-6,CASIPLAGANEQFF,TGTGCCAGCATCCCCTTGGCAGGGGCCAATGAGCAGTTCTTC
15,.,TRBJ2-5,.,TRBV1,CTSSRLAGRQETQYF,TGCACCAGCAGCCGGCTAGCGGGACGCCAAGAGACCCAGTACTTC
14,TRBD1,TRBJ2-7,.,TRBV11-2,CASSWAGGSYEQYF,TGTGCCAGCAGCTGGGCAGGGGGTAGCTACGAGCAGTACTTC
13,.,TRBJ2-2,.,TRBV11-2,CASSTRGSGELFF,TGTGCCAGCAGCACTAGGGGATCCGGGGAGCTGTTTTTT
10,.,TRBJ2-2,.,TRBV29-1,CSAWEGKLFF,TGCAGCGCATGGGAAGGGAAGCTGTTTTTT